This T cell receptor (beta chain) was found in a study of T cell repertoires in cytomegalovirus infection. The CDR3 covers 17 residues. Per the germline V gene, CDR1 is DFQATT and CDR2 is SNEGSKA (reference sequence). The V and J ends lost 0 bases and 7 bases respectively, with 22 bases between them. TCRdb re-analysed the reads in MiXCR, keeping a single row per CDR3 protein. The sample holds about 490,000 distinct CDR3 sequences, about 11% seen once. The rearrangement links TRBV20-1 to TRBJ2-1; D might be TRBD2 (5 bases). The TCR was taken from a human donor in good health (CMV status not recorded). Some clones in this sample may be carry-over from other donors' samples. Sequenced material: PBMCs. In DNA form, the CDR3 reads TGCAGTGCTAGAGATACGAGAATGGCGGGCGGTAGGAATGAGCAGTTCTTC. It is translated as CSARDTRMAGGRNEQFF.